The TCR beta chain described here comes from a study of T cell responses to AZD1222 COVID-19 vaccine (dated by TCRdb to the early 2020s). At the level of the whole study: TCR sequencing covered approximately 230 trial participants: nearly 210 given two doses of AZD1222 and about 26 given two doses of MenACWY control vaccine. Trial participants were enrolled by age into subgroups of 18-55, 56-69 and 70-plus years, and approximately 150, 30 and 60 TCR-sequenced participants, respectively, were included in these subgroups. Broad study findings and their caveats: Participants were mostly white British and included more females than males, and it was suggested by the authors that clonal diversity may have been underestimated. Conclusions about previously exposed vaccinees are limited, since just 5 or 6 AZD1222 recipients were seropositive for SARS-CoV-2 at baseline. Reportedly, almost half of the unique spike-specific TCRs recognized epitopes lying outside the regions that are mutated in the B.1.351 and B.1.1.7 variants. Because no samples from the day 14 peak response were available, repertoires could be characterized only after the peak T cell response. In the small 56-69-year group, the increase in depth fell short of significance, most likely because of low power. CD4 TCRs associated with the vaccine covered the entire spike protein, and the dominant responses were in regions 160-218 and 743-854. A significant rise in spike-specific TCR breadth and depth was observed after two AZD1222 doses relative to day 0 and relative to MenACWY recipients.

V is shortened by 1 base, J by 3 bases, and the region joining them spans 10 bases. The CDR3 holds 15 amino acids from the cysteine to the phenylalanine. The read is trimmed to its CDR3 DNA, 45 bases read in frame from base 1. CDR1 and CDR2, per the germline V gene, are SGHAT and FQNNGV. The CDR3 regions of human TCRbeta chains were analyzed by immunosequencing. The study's own analysis went as follows. TCRs in the repertoires were matched against a reference library of SARS-CoV-2-specific TCRs that had been generated with the MIRA antigen-specificity platform. Breadth was defined as the fraction of unique TCRs that were SARS-CoV-2-associated. Depth was defined as the fraction of total T cells that were SARS-CoV-2-associated. Using the MIRA data, every spike-specific TCR was mapped to the spike region that the TCR reacted to and assigned to either a CD4 or a CD8 class. Log10-transformed breadth and depth values were compared by one-way ANOVA with Sidak's multiple comparisons tests. In its TCRdb copy, this immuneACCESS table keeps in-frame sequences only and misses some clones. Where compared with another copy, unresolved V genes explain less than half of these, and the others have no known cause. The D gene and trimming were derived from the DNA, and the V and J assignments and clone size from that table. Present in this sample are 45,000 to 65,000 clones, about 80% of which were seen just once. Around 5% of the sample rests with the top ten.

Points on this clone: Its cognate antigen has yet to be identified. Base qualities are not recorded, but no much larger clone differs from it by a single base.

The time point label, as the study defines it: about 28 days (+/-7) after the second vaccine dose. AZD1222 recipients given second doses at about 4 weeks or at about 12 weeks were pooled, since spike-specific TCR depth and breadth were not found to differ between the two schedules. The vaccinee samples were drawn from two UK trials, COV001 and COV002, one of which was a single-blind randomized controlled phase 2/3 trial testing AZD1222 (ChAdOx1 nCoV-19) in healthy adults. For TCRbeta chain sequencing, PBMC samples were collected from trial participants at day 0 and at day 28 after the second dose.

The receptor was derived from an adult who received the AZD1222 COVID-19 vaccine. Specimen: peripheral blood, collected 28 days after the second AZD1222 dose. The rearranged chain carries TRBV11-2 and TRBJ1-3; too little of a D gene remains to name it. In nucleotides, the sequence is TGTGCCAGCAGCTTAGTATCCACTTATGGAAACACCATATATTTT. It encodes CASSLVSTYGNTIYF.